Shown below are 22 T cell receptor beta chains from a single sample sequenced in a study of T cell repertoires in cytomegalovirus infection. TCRdb itself ran the reads through MiXCR, one entry per CDR3 protein. The sample yields about 530,000 distinct CDR3 sequences, approximately 25% seen once. What was sequenced was PBMCs. The receptors shown here come from a human donor in good health (CMV status not recorded). Some clones in this sample may be carry-over from other donors' samples.

This chain links TRBV19 with TRBJ2-7; tentatively, D is TRBD2 (6 bases). V gave up 4 bases and J gave up 2 bases, with 9 bases separating them. The CDR3 is made up of 13 amino acids. Germline V gene sequence: CDR1 LNHDA, CDR2 SQIVND (reference sequence). The CDR3 is CASSTRLAYEQYV. DNA of the CDR3: TGTGCCAGTAGTACCCGACTAGCCTACGAGCAGTACGTC.

In its sample, this clonotype was seen many times. The J gene is TRBJ2-7, the V gene TRBV7-2, with TRBD2 identical over 9 bases. Germline values: CDR1 SGHTA, CDR2 FQGNSA. V lost 5 bases to trimming and J lost 4 bases; unmatched junction nucleotides: 9. This CDR3 comprises 15 residues. In DNA form, the CDR3 reads TGTGCCAGCAGCATTAGCGGGAGTTCCCCTTACGAGCAGTACTTC. This encodes CASSISGSSPYEQYF. Complete variable domain (other parts from reference TRBV7-2 and TRBJ2-7): GAGVSQSPSNKVTEKGKDVELRCDPISGHTALYWYRQSLGQGLEFLIYFQGNSAPDKSGLPSDRFSAERTGGSVSTLTIQRTQQEDSAVYLCASSISGSSPYEQYFGPGTRLTVT.

The chain recombines TRBV6-2 or TRBV6-3 with TRBJ2-5; D not certain. This CDR3 is 11 amino acids long. The germline CDR1 and CDR2 sequences are MNHEY and SVGEGT. V gave up 8 bases and J gave up 7 bases, with 11 bases separating them. The CDR3 DNA sequence: TGTGCCAGCGGTGAGCCGCGGACCCAGTACTTC. This gives the protein CASGEPRTQYF.

The rearrangement links TRBV9 to TRBJ2-7; 9 bases align to TRBD2. The CDR3 totals 16 residues. Germline V CDR1 and CDR2: SGDLS, YYNGEE. J was trimmed by 2 bases and V by 1 base; bases with no gene match: 7. The CDR3 sequence is CASSVLGLATTYEQYF. The CDR3 DNA is TGTGCCAGCAGCGTACTTGGACTAGCGACAACCTACGAGCAGTACTTC. The full variable domain, completed using reference TRBV9 and TRBJ2-7, is DSGVTQTPKHLITATGQRVTLRCSPRSGDLSVYWYQQSLDQGLQFLIQYYNGEERAKGNILERFSAQQFPDLHSELNLSSLELGDSALYFCASSVLGLATTYEQYFGPGTRLTVT.

This sequence joins TRBV12-3 or TRBV12-4 and TRBJ2-7; D uncertain. V lost 6 bases to trimming and J lost 2 bases, with 11 bases between them. CDR3 size: 13 residues. The DNA of the CDR3 is TGTGCCAGCAGCCTAGACGGCCCCTACGAGCAGTACGTC. It yields the protein CASSLDGPYEQYV.

The V call is TRBV28, the J call TRBJ1-2; a weak D match, TRBD1 (6 bases). Germline values: CDR1 MDHEN, CDR2 SYDVKM. This CDR3 has 15 amino acids. Between the trimmed V and J ends, which lost 6 bases and 3 bases, there was a span of 17 bases. The CDR3 loop is CASSQPGHGDYGYTF. CDR3 sequence (DNA): TGTGCCAGCAGCCAGCCGGGACACGGTGACTATGGCTACACCTTC.

This clonotype was observed a handful of times. The CDR3 DNA reads TGTGCCAGTAGTATGTGGGACAGGCAAGAGACCCAGTACTTC. Residues: CASSMWDRQETQYF. The V gene is TRBV19, the J gene TRBJ2-5; 8 bases are shared with TRBD1. The CDR3 is 14 residues long. The trim removed 3 bases at V and 2 bases at J, leaving 2 bases unmatched. Per the germline V gene, CDR1 is LNHDA and CDR2 is SQIVND (reference sequence).

This clonotype was counted ten times or more. The rearrangement joins TRBV7-2 to TRBJ1-4; D is perhaps TRBD1 (6 bases). There are 15 residues in the CDR3. Germline V CDR1 and CDR2: SGHTA, FQGNSA. Trimming stripped 6 bases from V and 0 bases from J, with 11 bases between. CDR3 sequence: CASSLRQATNEKLFF. The CDR3 DNA reads as TGTGCCAGCAGTCTACGACAGGCAACTAATGAAAAACTGTTTTTT.

This chain links TRBV20-1 with TRBJ2-7; 14 bases line up with TRBD2. From germline, CDR1 is DFQATT and CDR2 SNEGSKA (reference sequence). The trim removed 0 bases at V and 3 bases at J, leaving 1 base unmatched. CDR3 length: 15 residues. This chain's CDR3 is CSAREGTSGSYEQYF. The CDR3 coding sequence is TGCAGTGCTAGAGAAGGGACTAGCGGGAGCTACGAGCAGTACTTC.

The rearrangement uses TRBV9 and TRBJ2-1; no clear D. This CDR3 region has 13 residues. Looked up from germline, CDR1 is SGDLS and CDR2 is YYNGEE. V gave up 2 bases and J gave up 6 bases, with 9 bases separating them. The CDR3 reads CASSVADSNEQFF. For the CDR3, the DNA is TGTGCCAGCAGCGTCGCAGATAGCAATGAGCAGTTCTTC.

The genes are TRBV30 and TRBJ2-3; TRBD2 aligns across 7 bases. This CDR3 comprises 13 residues. With 2 bases clipped from V and 4 bases from J, the junction kept 3 bases outside the gene matches. Germline V gives CDR1 GTSNPN, CDR2 SVGIG (reference sequence). The CDR3 bases are TGTGCCTGGAGTTTTGCGGGAGCAGATACGCAGTATTTT. Translating gives CAWSFAGADTQYF. The variable domain in full, with the rest retrieved from reference TRBV30 and TRBJ2-3, is SQTIHQWPATLVQPVGSPLSLECTVEGTSNPNLYWYRQAAGRGLQLLFYSVGIGQISSEVPQNLSASRPQDRQFILSSKKLLLSDSGFYLCAWSFAGADTQYFGPGTRLTVL.

The chain has TRBV7-2 and TRBJ1-2; 9 bases are shared with TRBD1. Trimming took 2 bases from V and 2 from J; bases not matched to a gene: 6. There are 16 residues in the CDR3. Germline CDR1 is SGHTA and CDR2 is FQGNSA. The CDR3 loop reads CASSLRTGAENYGYTF. The CDR3 coding sequence is TGTGCCAGCAGCTTACGGACAGGGGCGGAGAACTATGGCTACACCTTC.

This clonotype was found a few times. This chain links TRBV28 with TRBJ1-1, with a weak D call TRBD1 (6 bases). CDR1 and CDR2 (germline): MDHEN, SYDVKM. V shed 7 bases and J shed 1 base, with 10 bases lying between them. This CDR3 is built from 13 residues. CDR3 bases: TGTGCCAGCACCTTCAGGGGGAACACTGAAGCTTTCTTT. This encodes CASTFRGNTEAFF.

This clonotype appeared a few times. V gene TRBV5-1 combines with J gene TRBJ2-1; D call uncertain. The CDR3 length is 12 residues. The V and J ends lost 6 bases and 7 bases respectively, with 11 bases between them. From germline, CDR1 is SGHRS and CDR2 YFSETQ. Here the CDR3 DNA reads TGCGCCAGCACGAGATCGGGTAATGAGCAGTTCTTC. Its translation: CASTRSGNEQFF.

The chain links TRBV6-2 or TRBV6-3 to TRBJ2-7; D may match TRBD1 or TRBD2 (5 bases each). Between the trimmed V and J ends, which lost 4 bases and 4 bases, there was a span of 17 bases. The CDR3 extends over 15 amino acids. Germline values: CDR1 MNHEY, CDR2 SVGEGT. The CDR3 reads CASSSHRDQEYEQYV. CDR3 bases: TGTGCCAGCAGTTCTCACCGGGACCAAGAGTACGAGCAGTACGTC.

The CDR3 region is CASSRMPLAGEGNEQFF. The CDR3 nucleotides are TGTGCCAGCAGCCGGATGCCCCTAGCGGGAGAGGGGAATGAGCAGTTCTTC. The chain uses TRBV7-3 and TRBJ2-1, with TRBD2 matching over 10 bases. The CDR3 runs 17 residues. CDR1 is SGHTA and CDR2 is FQGTGA in the germline V gene. V gave up 5 bases and J gave up 7 bases; unmatched junction bases: 14.

The chain links TRBV12-3 or TRBV12-4 to TRBJ2-1; possibly TRBD1 for D (5 bases). The CDR3 is 13 amino acids. Trimming took off 5 bases at V and 5 bases at J, with 10 bases between the two ends. CDR3 DNA sequence: TGTGCCAGCAGTGATACAGGAGACAATGAGCAGTTCTTC. Translation gives CASSDTGDNEQFF.

This clonotype was found a few times. The J gene is TRBJ2-7, the V gene TRBV20-1; 12 positions match TRBD1. V trimming: 5 bases; J trimming: 6 bases; junction bases outside the gene matches: 5. Germline V gene lookup returns CDR1 DFQATT and CDR2 SNEGSKA (reference sequence). The length of the CDR3 is 13 residues. DNA for the CDR3: TGCAGTGCTTGGGACAGGGGGCAAATCGAGCAGTACTTC. Translating gives CSAWDRGQIEQYF.

CDR3 amino acids: CASKAEGGAFGYTF. In DNA, the CDR3 is TGTGCCAGCAAGGCGGAGGGGGGGGCCTTTGGCTACACCTTC. The V and J genes are TRBV27 and TRBJ1-2, with a possible D match to TRBD1 (6 bases). V was shortened by 7 bases and J by 7 bases, with 19 bases between the two germline ends. This CDR3 is 14 amino acids long. Germline loops: CDR1 MNHEY, CDR2 SMNVEV (reference sequence).

There are a few counts of this clonotype. This chain links TRBV12-3 or TRBV12-4 with TRBJ2-5; 10 positions match TRBD1. The CDR3 sequence is 13 residues long. The ends lost 5 bases at V and 10 bases at J; junction bases unmatched: 7. The CDR3 DNA reads as TGTGCCAGCAGTATCTCGGGACAGGGGTTCCAGTACTTC. It is translated as CASSISGQGFQYF.

The genes are TRBV7-2 and TRBJ2-1, with 7 bases lining up with TRBD2. Germline lookup yields CDR1 SGHTA and CDR2 FQGNSA. V lost 1 base to trimming and J lost 6 bases; unmatched junction nucleotides: 9. The CDR3 runs 16 residues. The CDR3, as DNA: TGTGCCAGCAGCTTAGTTGCGGGAGTTGGCCCCAATGAGCAGTTCTTC. Encoded protein: CASSLVAGVGPNEQFF.

The chain joins TRBV25-1 to TRBJ1-2; 10 nucleotides agree with TRBD1. This CDR3 is built from 14 residues. With V trimmed by 1 base and J by 4 bases, 0 bases remained unmatched. Per the germline V gene, CDR1 is MGHDK and CDR2 is SYGVNS. The DNA for the CDR3 is TGTGCCAGCAGTGAATGGACAGGGGGCTATGGCTACACCTTC. It codes for CASSEWTGGYGYTF.